Presented here are 20 T cell receptor beta chains from one specimen sequenced in a study of CD8+CD57+ T cells in acquired aplastic anemia. Genomic DNA was employed as the template in profiling TCR beta VDJ and CDR3. MiXCR, run by TCRdb on the reads, gives a single entry per CDR3 protein. The sample carries hundreds of thousands of distinct CDR3 sequences, about two thirds recorded once. Sequencing used sorted CD4+, CD8+, or CD8+CD57+ T cells (not recorded which) from PBMCs. The source of these receptors is a human donor in good health, serving as a control.

This clonotype was seen a few times. V usage is TRBV18 and J usage is TRBJ2-5; D possibly corresponds to TRBD1 (5 bases). Germline loops: CDR1 KGHSH, CDR2 LQKENI. The CDR3 totals 14 residues. The germline V and J ends were trimmed by 3 bases and 1 base, with 9 bases remaining between them. DNA of the CDR3: TGTGCCAGCTCACCTTCAGGGTTCCAAGAGACCCAGTACTTC. This translates into CASSPSGFQETQYF.

The CDR3 loop is CASSGVRIPYEKQFF. CDR3 DNA: TGTGCCAGCAGCGGTGTGAGAATTCCCTATGAAAAACAGTTCTTC. The chain is built from TRBV9 and TRBJ2-1; D unclear. Germline lookup yields CDR1 SGDLS and CDR2 YYNGEE. The CDR3 covers 15 residues. V lost 3 bases and J 13 bases, leaving 23 bases between the germline ends.

The chain joins TRBV7-9 to TRBJ2-7; 7 bases are a match to TRBD2. Germline values: CDR1 SEHNR, CDR2 FQNEAQ (reference sequence). Unmatched junction bases numbered 7, after V lost 1 base and J lost 1 base. The CDR3 has 16 residues. The CDR3 region is CASSLVNGGSSYEQYF. The DNA of the CDR3 is TGTGCCAGCAGCTTAGTGAACGGGGGGTCGTCCTACGAGCAGTACTTC. The complete variable domain, with remaining parts taken from reference TRBV7-9 and TRBJ2-7, reads DTGVSQNPRHKITKRGQNVTFRCDPISEHNRLYWYRQTLGQGPEFLTYFQNEAQLEKSRLLSDRFSAERPKGSFSTLEIQRTEQGDSAMYLCASSLVNGGSSYEQYFGPGTRLTVT.

This clonotype has ten or more counts. This rearrangement joins TRBV12-3 or TRBV12-4 to TRBJ1-2; TRBD1 might be the D (5 bases). CDR3 size: 15 residues. V was clipped by 6 bases and J by 6 bases, with 20 bases between them. CDR3 region: CASSRVGGSYDGYTF. The CDR3, as DNA: TGTGCCAGCAGCCGGGTCGGGGGGAGTTATGATGGCTACACCTTC.

The chain links TRBV19 to TRBJ2-7; 9 nucleotides agree with TRBD1. Germline trimming cut 9 bases from V and 4 bases from J; bases unmatched to any gene: 16. This CDR3 spans 16 amino acids. Germline CDR1 LNHDA, CDR2 SQIVND (reference sequence). CDR3 bases: TGTGCCAGCAGTGTCCGGGACAGGGTAAAGGAGTACGAGCAGTACTTC. As protein: CASSVRDRVKEYEQYF.

With regard to this clonotype: A read error may account for a junction end that differs from germline. The rearrangement uses TRBV10-2 and TRBJ1-6; TRBD1 aligns across 10 bases. The CDR3 has 18 amino acids. Germline CDR1 WSHSY, CDR2 SAAADI. In nucleotides, the CDR3 is TGCGCCAGCGGCCTAGAACGGGACAGGGGACTTCTATGGCTACACCTTCAGTTC. Amino acid sequence: CASGLERDRGLLWLHLQF.

This clonotype was seen a single time. The chain has TRBV9 and TRBJ1-1, with a tentative D call TRBD1 (5 bases). Germline V gene data show CDR1 as SGDLS and CDR2 as YYNGEE. Trimming took 5 bases from V and 7 from J, leaving 12 bases between them. The length of the CDR3 is 12 residues. The CDR3 sequence: CASSQRGSEAFF. CDR3 in DNA: TGTGCCAGCAGTCAGAGGGGCAGTGAAGCTTTCTTT.

The rearrangement uses TRBV20-1 and TRBJ2-5; perhaps TRBD2 as D (5 bases). The CDR3 runs 14 residues. Looked up from germline, CDR1 is DFQATT and CDR2 is SNEGSKA (reference sequence). The germline V and J ends were trimmed by 4 bases and 1 base, with 13 bases remaining between them. In DNA form, the CDR3 reads TGCAGTGCTACGCCGACTCTAGCCCAAGAGACCCAGTACTTC. It specifies CSATPTLAQETQYF.

The CDR3 loop is CSARKSNSTSQYF. CDR3 sequence (DNA): TGCAGTGCTAGAAAAAGCAACAGCACTTCGCAGTATTTT. This rearrangement joins TRBV20-1 to TRBJ2-3; D gene uncertain. With 2 bases removed from V and 10 bases from J, the gap between germline ends came to 16 bases. This CDR3 comprises 13 residues. The germline CDR1 and CDR2 sequences are DFQATT and SNEGSKA (reference sequence).

The chain is built from TRBV7-2 and TRBJ2-2, with D possibly being TRBD1 (7 bases). The V gene lost 3 bases and the J gene lost 6 bases, with 14 bases spanning the gap. Germline assignment: CDR1 SGHTA and CDR2 FQGNSA. CDR3 length equals 15 residues. CDR3 nucleotide sequence: TGTGCCAGCAGCTTCTCCAGGGGGACTGCCGGGGAGCTGTTTTTT. Its protein is CASSFSRGTAGELFF.

V gene TRBV24-1 combines with J gene TRBJ2-1, with TRBD1 identical over 11 bases. The CDR3 is 15 amino acids. J was trimmed by 7 bases and V by 3 bases; bases with no gene match: 4. The germline V gene encodes CDR1 KGHDR and CDR2 SFDVKD. The CDR3 DNA sequence: TGTGCCACCAGTGATATCGGGACAGGGGGGAATGAGCAGTTCTTC. Translated: CATSDIGTGGNEQFF.

Concerning this clonotype itself: The germline gene is not matched at one end of the junction; a read error may be the cause. The V gene is TRBV7-2, the J gene TRBJ1-5, with D uncertain. This CDR3 region has 13 residues. Germline V CDR1 and CDR2: SGHTA, FQGNSA. The CDR3, as DNA: TGTGCCAGCAGCTTAGGTCGCAATCAGCGCCAGCATTTT. It specifies CASSLGRNQRQHF.

This clonotype was found many times. The genes are TRBV20-1 and TRBJ1-1; 8 bases align to TRBD1. CDR1 DFQATT and CDR2 SNEGSKA come from the germline V gene (reference sequence). This CDR3 is 13 amino acids long. Trimming removed 5 bases from V and 4 bases from J; junction bases left unmatched: 6. In DNA form, the CDR3 reads TGCAGTGCTGACAGGGGAGGAGGCACTGAAGCTTTCTTT. Translated, it gives CSADRGGGTEAFF.

With respect to this clonotype: At one of its ends the junction is not consistent with the germline gene, which may arise from a read error. The rearrangement uses TRBV7-2 and TRBJ1-1; D is unresolved. The germline CDR1 and CDR2 sequences are SGHTA and FQGNSA. CDR3 length: 14 residues. CDR3 amino acids: CASSPRECQATSSF. For the CDR3, the DNA is TGTGCCAGCAGTCCAAGGGAGTGCCAAGCCACGAGCAGCTTT.

CDR3 in DNA: TGCGCCAGCAGCCAATCCCCCGGTTCGACATATGGCTACACCTTC. Protein sequence: CASSQSPGSTYGYTF. This chain joins TRBV5-1 and TRBJ1-2; D is unclear. Trimming cost V 4 bases and J 5 bases, with 18 bases left between them. Germline CDR1 and CDR2: SGHRS and YFSETQ. This CDR3 is built from 15 residues.

This clonotype was seen ten or more times. J is TRBJ2-7 and V is TRBV7-2; D ambiguous. Germline lookup yields CDR1 SGHTA and CDR2 FQGNSA. V shed 1 base and J shed 2 bases, with 9 bases lying between them. CDR3 length equals 14 residues. The CDR3 DNA follows: TGTGCCAGCAGCTTAGTGGGCACTACCTACGAGCAGTACTTC. Translation: CASSLVGTTYEQYF.

The chain has TRBV4-3 and TRBJ2-7; a weak D match, TRBD1 (6 bases). The CDR3 extends over 15 amino acids. From germline, CDR1 is LGHNA and CDR2 YSLEER. The ends were cut back, 1 base at V and 2 bases at J, with 12 bases in the middle. The CDR3 region has the DNA TGCGCCAGCAGCCAAGTGAAGGGGGAAGCCTACGAGCAGTACTTC. Amino acids: CASSQVKGEAYEQYF.

This chain links TRBV19 with TRBJ1-5; D perhaps matches TRBD1 (6 bases). Looked up from germline, CDR1 is LNHDA and CDR2 is SQIVND (reference sequence). V lost 3 bases and J 9 bases, leaving 18 bases between the germline ends. The CDR3 extends over 15 amino acids. CDR3 in DNA: TGTGCCAGTAGTATCGCACAGGACAGCGGCTCGCCCCAGCATTTT. This gives the protein CASSIAQDSGSPQHF.

As concerns this clonotype: A much larger clone sits a single nucleotide away, making a read error possible. V is TRBV27 and J is TRBJ2-3; D is possibly TRBD1 or TRBD2 (5 bases each). This CDR3 contains 17 residues. Trimming removed 4 bases from V and 8 bases from J, with 25 bases in between. Germline V gives CDR1 MNHEY, CDR2 SMNVEV (reference sequence). This CDR3 is CASSSSPGLGVTRTQYF. The CDR3 DNA is TGTGCCAGCAGTTCGAGCCCCGGATTGGGGGTCACGCGTACGCAGTATTTT.

Concerning this clonotype: Compared with germline, one end of the junction differs, possibly owing to a read error. J is TRBJ1-5 and V is TRBV7-2; D is unresolved. This CDR3 region has 14 residues. Germline lookup yields CDR1 SGHTA and CDR2 FQGNSA. CDR3: CASSLETYVPYNEF. The CDR3 DNA reads as TGTGCCAGCAGCTTAGAGACTTATGTTCCTTACAATGAGTTT.